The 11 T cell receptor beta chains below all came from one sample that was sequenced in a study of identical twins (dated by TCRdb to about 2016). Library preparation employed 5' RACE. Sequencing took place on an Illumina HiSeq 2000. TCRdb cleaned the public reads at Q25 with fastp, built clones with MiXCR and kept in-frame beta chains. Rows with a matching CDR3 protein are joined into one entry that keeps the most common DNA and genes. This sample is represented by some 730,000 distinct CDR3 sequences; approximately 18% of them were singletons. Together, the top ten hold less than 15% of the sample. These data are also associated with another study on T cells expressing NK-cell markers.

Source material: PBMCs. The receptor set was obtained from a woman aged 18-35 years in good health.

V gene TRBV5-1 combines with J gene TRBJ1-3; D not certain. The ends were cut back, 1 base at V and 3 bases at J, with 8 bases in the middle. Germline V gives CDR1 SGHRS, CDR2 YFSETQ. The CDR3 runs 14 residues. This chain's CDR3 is CASSLYGGGNTIYF. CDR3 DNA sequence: TGCGCCAGCAGCTTGTACGGTGGTGGAAACACCATATATTTT. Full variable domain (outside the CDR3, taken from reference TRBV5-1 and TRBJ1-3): KAGVTQTPRYLIKTRGQQVTLSCSPISGHRSVSWYQQTPGQGLQFLFEYFSETQRNKGNFPGRFSGRQFSNSRSEMNVSTLELGDSALYLCASSLYGGGNTIYFGEGSWLTVV.

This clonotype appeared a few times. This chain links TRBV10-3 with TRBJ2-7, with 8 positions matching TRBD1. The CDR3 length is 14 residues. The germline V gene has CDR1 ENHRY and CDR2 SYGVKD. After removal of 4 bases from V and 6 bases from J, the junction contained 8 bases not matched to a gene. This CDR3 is CAISVKDRAVEQYF. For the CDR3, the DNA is TGTGCCATCAGTGTAAAGGACAGGGCAGTCGAGCAGTACTTC.

CDR3: CASRRRSNTGELFF. The DNA for the CDR3 is TGCGCCAGCAGGAGGCGGTCCAACACCGGGGAGCTGTTTTTT. This sequence joins TRBV4-3 and TRBJ2-2; D gene ambiguous. This CDR3 is built from 14 residues. V lost 6 bases and J 2 bases, leaving 10 bases between the germline ends. Germline V lookup: CDR1 LGHNA, CDR2 YSLEER.

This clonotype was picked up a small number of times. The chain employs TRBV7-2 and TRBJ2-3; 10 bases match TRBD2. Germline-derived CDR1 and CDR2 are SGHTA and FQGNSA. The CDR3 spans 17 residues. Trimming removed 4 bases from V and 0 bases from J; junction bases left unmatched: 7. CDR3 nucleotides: TGTGCCAGCAGCTGGGCTAGCGGGGGCCACAGCACAGATACGCAGTATTTT. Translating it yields CASSWASGGHSTDTQYF.

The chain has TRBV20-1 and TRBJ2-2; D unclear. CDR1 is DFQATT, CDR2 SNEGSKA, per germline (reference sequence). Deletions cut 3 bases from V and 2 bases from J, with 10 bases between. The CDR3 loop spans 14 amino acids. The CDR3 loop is CSASPPDNTGELFF. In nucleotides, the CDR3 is TGCAGTGCTAGTCCCCCCGACAACACCGGGGAGCTGTTTTTT.

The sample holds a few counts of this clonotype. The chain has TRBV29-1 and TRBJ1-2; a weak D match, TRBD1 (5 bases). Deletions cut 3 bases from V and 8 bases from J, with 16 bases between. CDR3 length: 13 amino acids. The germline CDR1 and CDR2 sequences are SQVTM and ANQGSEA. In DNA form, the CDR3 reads TGCAGCGTTGACCCGTTCATCCGGGGGGGCTACACCTTC. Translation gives CSVDPFIRGGYTF.

The CDR3 nucleotides read TGCAGCGTCCCGGGGGGACAGGGGGGGGTGAACACTGAAGCTTTCTTT. Amino acids: CSVPGGQGGVNTEAFF. The chain is built from TRBV29-1 and TRBJ1-1; 11 nucleotides agree with TRBD1. The CDR3 loop spans 16 amino acids. Germline values: CDR1 SQVTM, CDR2 ANQGSEA. Losses at the gene ends were 6 bases for V and 0 bases for J; bases not matched to a gene: 9.

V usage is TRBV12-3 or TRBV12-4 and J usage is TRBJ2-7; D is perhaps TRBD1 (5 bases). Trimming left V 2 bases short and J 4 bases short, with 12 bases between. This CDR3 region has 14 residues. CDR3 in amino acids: CASSLMQGTYEQYF. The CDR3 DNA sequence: TGTGCCAGCAGTTTAATGCAGGGAACGTACGAGCAGTACTTC.

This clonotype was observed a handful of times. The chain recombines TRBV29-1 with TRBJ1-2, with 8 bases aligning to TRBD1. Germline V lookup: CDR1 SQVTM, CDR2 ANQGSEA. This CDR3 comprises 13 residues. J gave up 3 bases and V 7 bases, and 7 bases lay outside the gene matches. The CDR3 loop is CSARATGDYGYTF. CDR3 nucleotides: TGCAGCGCCCGCGCGACAGGGGACTATGGCTACACCTTC.

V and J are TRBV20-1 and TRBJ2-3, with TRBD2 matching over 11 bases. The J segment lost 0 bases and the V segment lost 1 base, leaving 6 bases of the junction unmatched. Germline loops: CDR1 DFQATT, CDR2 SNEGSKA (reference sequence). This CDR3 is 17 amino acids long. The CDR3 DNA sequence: TGCAGTGCTAGAGGATCTAGCGGGAGGATTAGCACAGATACGCAGTATTTT. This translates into CSARGSSGRISTDTQYF.

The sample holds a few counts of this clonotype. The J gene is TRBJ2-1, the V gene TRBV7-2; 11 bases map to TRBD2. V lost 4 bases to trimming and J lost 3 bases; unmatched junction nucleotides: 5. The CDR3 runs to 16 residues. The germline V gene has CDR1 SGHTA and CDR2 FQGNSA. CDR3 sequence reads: CASSYPTSGNYNEQFF. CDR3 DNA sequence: TGTGCCAGCAGCTACCCGACTAGCGGGAACTACAATGAGCAGTTCTTC.